This TCR beta chain was identified during a study of T-cell reconstitution after alpha-beta-depleted transplantation in children. This clonotype showed up just a few times. Germline loops: CDR1 KGHSH, CDR2 LQKENI. Trimming shortened V by 2 bases and J by 1 base, and 12 bases separated the two germline ends. This CDR3 spans 16 amino acids. During its preparation, the TCRbeta library received unique molecular identifiers. TCRdb re-analysed the PCR reads in MiXCR, keeping a single row per CDR3 protein. The sample shows 250,000 to 350,000 distinct CDR3 sequences, approximately 9.8% of them seen only once.

This TCR was sampled from a human donor who donated a stem cell graft to a child with SCID. The specimen comprised PBMCs from the stem cell graft donor, sampled from the stem cell graft. V gene TRBV18 combines with J gene TRBJ1-5, with a weak D call TRBD1 (5 bases). In DNA form, the CDR3 reads TGTGCCAGCTCACCAATTCAGGGAGGGAGCAATCAGCCCCAGCATTTT. Translating it yields CASSPIQGGSNQPQHF.